This T cell receptor beta chain was obtained from a study of T-cell memory formation after mild COVID-19. With respect to this clonotype: Its antigen is unknown.

TCRdb re-derived calls from the 5' RACE reads in MiXCR, one entry per CDR3 protein. This sample has fewer than 350,000 distinct CDR3 sequences; 15% to 20% occur once, and the top ten carry approximately 20%. Regarding the study as a whole: Certain responding clones were present in pre-infection memory, suggesting participation of cross-reactive memory. For second-wave clones that peaked at day 37, SARS-CoV-2 specificity went unverified. Shrinking CD4+ clones resided mostly in CM and EM, and CD8+ ones in EMRA.

V was cut by 4 bases and J by 0 bases, with 14 bases left in between. Germline CDR1 and CDR2: SGHRS and YFSETQ. This CDR3 comprises 16 residues. The sequence derives from a young man who had mild COVID-19 (a few samples of this study predate the infection). Cell type and time point are not known. Sequencing was performed on PBMCs or a T cell subset sorted from them (not recorded which). V is TRBV5-1 and J is TRBJ2-1, with D tentatively TRBD1 or TRBD2 (5 bases each). The CDR3 nucleotides read TGCGCCAGCAGCAGGCAGGGACGGATCTCCTACAATGAGCAGTTCTTC. This encodes CASSRQGRISYNEQFF.